Listed below are T cell receptor beta chains from one sample, sequenced in a study of intratumoral heterogeneity in liver cancer. The table came from immunoSEQ multiplex PCR; TCRdb's copy has only in-frame clones and leaves some out. The data hold over 20,000 clones, with about two thirds observed a single time. The sample was tumor-adjacent normal tissue, taken before any cancer treatment. Receptors were obtained from a woman between 65 and 79 years old with hepatocellular carcinoma. Each CDR3 is given with its conserved first and last residue.

v_gene: TRBV19
CDR3aa: CASSTTGTGVNQPQHF

v_gene: TRBV30
CDR3aa: CAWSVPGNTGELFF

v_gene: TRBV28
CDR3aa: CASSAGLGVNTGELFF

v_gene: TRBV7-8
CDR3aa: CASSASDYNEQFF

v_gene: TRBV3-1/TRBV3-2
CDR3aa: CASSPETGGPTYEQYF

v_gene: TRBV28
CDR3aa: CASSSRTYEQYF

v_gene: TRBV18
CDR3aa: CASSHPDVRHEQYF

v_gene: TRBV28
CDR3aa: CASSSTSPTYEQYF

v_gene: TRBV2
CDR3aa: CASRTGGIGNEQFF

v_gene: TRBV12-3/TRBV12-4
CDR3aa: CASSLDGRGELFF

v_gene: TRBV10-2
CDR3aa: CASSDRLAGVFEQFF

v_gene: TRBV3-1/TRBV3-2
CDR3aa: CASNLGPGAHGYTF

v_gene: TRBV5-1
CDR3aa: CASSLAPERTDTQYF

v_gene: TRBV5-1
CDR3aa: CASVAGPGTSGGYEQYF

v_gene: TRBV5-5
CDR3aa: CASSRHAGAGEAFF

v_gene: TRBV28
CDR3aa: CASSLLQGAHEQFF

v_gene: TRBV6-5
CDR3aa: CASSYTAGELFF

v_gene: TRBV18
CDR3aa: CASSTGQGTNQPQHF

v_gene: TRBV3-1/TRBV3-2
CDR3aa: CASSKGGEQYF

v_gene: TRBV27
CDR3aa: CASSPTGDNEQFF